Below, 21 T cell receptor beta chains from the same sample are listed, as sequenced in a study of blood T cell repertoires in COVID-19. TCRdb's copy holds only in-frame clones and misses some; the assay was immunoSEQ multiplex PCR. The sample lists under 100,000 clones; around four fifths were seen once. Source material: peripheral blood. The receptors here all came from a human donor in a cohort sampled during active COVID-19.

The J gene is TRBJ1-6, the V gene TRBV18; a possible D gene is TRBD1 (6 bases). The CDR3 has 18 amino acids. Germline CDR1 reads KGHSH; CDR2 reads LQKENI. V lost 4 bases and J 4 bases, leaving 20 bases between the germline ends. The CDR3 bases are TGTGCCAGCTCACTTTCAAATGGGGGGGCTTCTTATAATTCACCCCTCCACTTT. Its protein is CASSLSNGGASYNSPLHF. The entire variable domain, with the rest obtained from reference TRBV18 and TRBJ1-6, is as follows: NAGVMQNPRHLVRRRGQEARLRCSPMKGHSHVYWYRQLPEEGLKFMVYLQKENIIDESGMPKERFSAEFPKEGPSILRIQQVVRGDSAAYFCASSLSNGGASYNSPLHFGNGTRLTVT.

This chain uses TRBV2 with TRBJ2-5; 7 bases are shared with TRBD2. The ends lost 6 bases at V and 1 base at J; junction bases unmatched: 2. The CDR3 is made up of 13 amino acids. Germline-derived CDR1 and CDR2 are SNHLY and FYNNEI. CDR3 loop: CASRRTSQETQYF. The CDR3 DNA reads as TGTGCCAGCAGGAGGACTAGCCAAGAGACCCAGTACTTC.

The V and J genes are TRBV23-1 and TRBJ2-7; TRBD1 aligns across 8 bases. TRBV23-1 is an ORF for which the function is uncertain. The ends lost 10 bases at V and 4 bases at J; junction bases unmatched: 21. The CDR3 is 17 amino acids. Here the CDR3 DNA reads TGCGCCACTGAATTCGGACAGGGAAGGGGTCGATCTTACGAGCAGTACTTC. It yields the protein CATEFGQGRGRSYEQYF.

CDR3 sequence: CASSSRTGNYEQYF. The CDR3 DNA follows: TGTGCCAGCAGCTCCCGGACAGGGAACTACGAGCAGTACTTC. The chain has TRBV7-2 and TRBJ2-7; TRBD1 agrees at 8 bases. The CDR3 totals 14 residues. The J segment lost 3 bases and the V segment lost 4 bases, leaving 5 bases of the junction unmatched. CDR1 is SGHTA, CDR2 FQGNSA, per germline.

DNA of the CDR3: TGTGCCAGCAGCCCGGGATACTGGGAGACCCAGTACTTC. Translated, it gives CASSPGYWETQYF. The J gene is TRBJ2-5, the V gene TRBV7-2; D perhaps matches TRBD2 (5 bases). The CDR3 totals 13 residues. The germline gives CDR1 SGHTA, CDR2 FQGNSA. V lost 5 bases and J lost 5, with 12 bases in between.

The chain combines TRBV2 with TRBJ1-5, with D perhaps TRBD1 (5 bases). V was pared by 3 bases and J by 5 bases, with 11 bases between. The CDR3 spans 14 residues. Germline CDR1 SNHLY, CDR2 FYNNEI. The CDR3 DNA is TGTGCCAGCAGTGAGAGCAGGGTGGATCAGCCCCAGCATTTT. Protein sequence: CASSESRVDQPQHF. Combining the CDR3 with reference TRBV2 and TRBJ1-5 gives the whole variable domain EPEVTQTPSHQVTQMGQEVILRCVPISNHLYFYWYRQILGQKVEFLVSFYNNEISEKSEIFDDQFSVERPDGSNFTLKIRSTKLEDSAMYFCASSESRVDQPQHFGDGTRLSIL.

The rearrangement uses TRBV7-2 and TRBJ2-3; 8 bases line up with TRBD2. The V gene's germline CDR1 is SGHTA and CDR2 FQGNSA. The CDR3 is made up of 18 amino acids. J lost 3 bases, V lost 0 bases, and 11 bases had no gene match. DNA for the CDR3: TGTGCCAGCAGCTTAGCATTGCGGGGGGCCACCCGGACAGATACGCAGTATTTT. Amino acids: CASSLALRGATRTDTQYF.

J is TRBJ2-7 and V is TRBV7-8, with 7 bases aligning to TRBD1. Germline values: CDR1 SGHVS, CDR2 FQNEAQ. V was pared by 5 bases and J by 6 bases, with 7 bases of the junction left unmatched. This CDR3 comprises 13 residues. The CDR3 DNA reads TGTGCCAGCAGCCGAGACAGGGCTGGCGAGCAGTACTTC. It encodes CASSRDRAGEQYF.

The chain links TRBV5-4 to TRBJ1-2; 9 bases line up with TRBD1. Trimming removed 3 bases from V and 8 bases from J; junction bases left unmatched: 5. The CDR3 contains 13 residues. Germline loops: CDR1 SGHNT, CDR2 YYREEE (reference sequence). The CDR3 nucleotides are TGTGCCAGCAGCTCCCGGGACAGGGCCGGCTACACCTTC. It translates to CASSSRDRAGYTF.

J is TRBJ1-6 and V is TRBV9; the match to TRBD1 covers 9 bases. CDR3 length: 16 residues. J was trimmed by 7 bases and V by 3 bases; bases with no gene match: 8. Germline assignment: CDR1 SGDLS and CDR2 YYNGEE. The CDR3 DNA follows: TGTGCCAGCAGCGCCCATGGACAGGGGCAAAATTCACCCCTCCACTTT. This translates into CASSAHGQGQNSPLHF.

The chain recombines TRBV5-8 with TRBJ1-4; no reliable D call. Germline V gene lookup returns CDR1 SGHTS and CDR2 YDEGEE. The CDR3 sequence is 14 residues long. Trimming took off 2 bases at V and 4 bases at J, with 9 bases between the two ends. DNA for the CDR3: TGTGCCAGCAGCTTTTTAGATATTAATGAAAAACTGTTTTTT. Protein: CASSFLDINEKLFF.

Concerning this clone: Compared with germline, one end of the junction differs, possibly owing to a read error. The chain combines TRBV3-1 (or the pseudogene TRBV3-2) with TRBJ1-1, with D possibly being TRBD1 (6 bases). The CDR3 has 15 amino acids. Germline V gene data show CDR1 as LGHDT and CDR2 as YNNKEL (reference sequence). CDR3 region: CASSQVQGAYTEAFF. The CDR3 bases are TGTGCCAGCAGTCAAGTACAGGGTGCGTACACTGAAGCTTTCTTT.

The V and J genes are TRBV10-2 and TRBJ2-2, with D maybe TRBD2 (6 bases). The V gene's germline CDR1 is WSHSY and CDR2 SAAADI. The CDR3 covers 15 residues. Trimming shortened V by 7 bases and J by 5 bases, and 17 bases separated the two germline ends. The CDR3 sequence: CASKPTRFRTGELFF. The CDR3 DNA follows: TGCGCCAGCAAACCGACTAGATTTCGAACCGGGGAGCTGTTTTTT.

The rearrangement links TRBV6-5 to TRBJ1-1; maybe TRBD1 (6 bases). CDR1 and CDR2 (germline): MNHEY, SVGAGI. Trimming stripped 5 bases from V and 3 bases from J, with 10 bases between. There are 13 residues in the CDR3. The CDR3 DNA sequence: TGTGCCAGCAGTCCTCGACAGGACACTGAAGCTTTCTTT. Its protein product is CASSPRQDTEAFF.

The chain is built from TRBV11-2 and TRBJ2-3; no firm D call. V was trimmed by 1 base and J by 0 bases, leaving 8 bases between them. Germline V gene lookup returns CDR1 SGHAT and CDR2 FQNNGV. The CDR3 covers 15 residues. The CDR3 spells CASSLVSVSTDTQYF. In nucleotides, the CDR3 is TGTGCCAGCAGCTTAGTTTCAGTTAGCACAGATACGCAGTATTTT.

This chain uses TRBV11-2 with TRBJ2-3; 12 bases fit TRBD1. After removal of 5 bases from V and 5 bases from J, the junction contained 8 bases not matched to a gene. The CDR3 loop spans 16 amino acids. Germline assignment: CDR1 SGHAT and CDR2 FQNNGV. Here the CDR3 reads CASSGFWDRGRDTQYF. CDR3 nucleotides: TGTGCCAGCAGCGGATTTTGGGACAGGGGGCGAGATACGCAGTATTTT.

V gene TRBV10-3 combines with J gene TRBJ2-7, with D tentatively TRBD2 (6 bases). The CDR3 is made up of 18 amino acids. Germline V gene lookup returns CDR1 ENHRY and CDR2 SYGVKD. V was clipped by 10 bases and J by 2 bases, with 30 bases between them. This CDR3 is CATQGKRGTQTLTYEQYF. As DNA, the CDR3 is TGTGCCACCCAAGGGAAACGCGGGACTCAGACCCTAACCTACGAGCAGTACTTC.

The chain employs TRBV6-5 and TRBJ2-1; 9 bases are shared with TRBD2. Per germline, CDR1 MNHEY and CDR2 SVGAGI. The CDR3 contains 16 residues. V was clipped by 1 base and J by 6 bases; unmatched bases: 7. The CDR3 DNA reads as TGTGCCAGCAGTTACTTCCGCGGGGGGGACCGCAATGAGCAGTTCTTC. It specifies CASSYFRGGDRNEQFF.

The gene calls are TRBV19 and TRBJ1-5; 10 bases line up with TRBD1. Germline V gene data show CDR1 as LNHDA and CDR2 as SQIVND (reference sequence). With 1 base clipped from V and 5 bases from J, the junction kept 5 bases outside the gene matches. The CDR3 is 16 amino acids. Here the CDR3 DNA reads TGTGCCAGTAGTATAGGGACAGGGGGACGGGATCAGCCCCAGCATTTT. Amino acids: CASSIGTGGRDQPQHF.

V gene TRBV3-1 (or the pseudogene TRBV3-2) combines with J gene TRBJ1-2; TRBD1 agrees at 7 bases. Looked up from germline, CDR1 is LGHDT and CDR2 is YNNKEL (reference sequence). V lost 3 bases to trimming and J lost 1 base; unmatched junction nucleotides: 11. CDR3 length: 17 residues. The CDR3 coding sequence is TGTGCCAGCAGCCAGGGCTATTTAACAGGGGTTAACTATGGCTACACCTTC. Translated: CASSQGYLTGVNYGYTF.

The chain carries TRBV4-2 and TRBJ2-3, with TRBD2 identical over 9 bases. Germline trimming cut 0 bases from V and 0 bases from J; bases unmatched to any gene: 7. The CDR3 spans 18 residues. Germline CDR1 is LGHNA and CDR2 is YNFKEQ. The CDR3 nucleotides are TGTGCCAGCAGCCAAGAGCTAGCGGGGAACCCTAGCACAGATACGCAGTATTTT. As protein: CASSQELAGNPSTDTQYF.